The 23 T cell receptor beta chains below all came from one sample that was sequenced in a study of cytomegalovirus exposure and HLA in healthy donors. In the PCR, 60 Vbeta and 13 Jbeta primers were used. Using immunoSEQ multiplex PCR, the repertoire was profiled, and TCRdb retains in-frame clones only, with some absent. The table has around 200,000 clones, roughly 82% seen once. Sequences were obtained from PBMCs. The receptors here all came from a man aged 35 to 55 in good health and CMV-seropositive.

The genes are TRBV18 and TRBJ2-7, with 11 bases lining up with TRBD2. Germline-derived CDR1 and CDR2 are KGHSH and LQKENI. This CDR3 has 15 amino acids. The V segment lost 5 bases and the J segment 4 bases; nucleotides outside the gene matches: 7. The CDR3 DNA reads as TGTGCCAGCTCAACTACCGGGACTAGCGGTTACGAGCAGTACGTC. This encodes CASSTTGTSGYEQYV.

This clone showed up just once. The CDR3 nucleotides are TGTGCCACCAGCAGACTGGGACAGGGGAAAACCGGGGAGCTGTTTTTT. It codes for CATSRLGQGKTGELFF. The chain joins TRBV15 to TRBJ2-2; 10 positions agree with TRBD1. Germline assignment: CDR1 LNHNV and CDR2 YYDKDF (reference sequence). The CDR3 consists of 16 residues. Trimming took 2 bases from V and 5 from J; bases not matched to a gene: 5.

V and J are TRBV7-9 and TRBJ2-1; 11 bases match TRBD1. There are 17 residues in the CDR3. In germline, CDR1 is SEHNR, CDR2 FQNEAQ (reference sequence). The V segment lost 1 base and the J segment 5 bases; nucleotides outside the gene matches: 7. In DNA form, the CDR3 reads TGTGCCAGCAGCTTAGGGACAGGGGGCTTAACTAACAATGAGCAGTTCTTC. Translated: CASSLGTGGLTNNEQFF.

The genes are TRBV6-5 and TRBJ2-7, with a weak D call TRBD1 (6 bases). Germline V CDR1 and CDR2: MNHEY, SVGAGI. Trimming left V 0 bases short and J 4 bases short, with 13 bases between. The CDR3 runs to 15 residues. CDR3 protein: CASSYSGDKIYEQYF. For the CDR3, the DNA is TGTGCCAGCAGTTACTCGGGGGACAAGATTTACGAGCAGTACTTC.

Details on this clone: Germline is not matched at one junction end, which may reflect a read error. This sample also contains other DNA sequences that code for the same CDR3. The rearrangement uses TRBV4-1 and TRBJ1-1; D perhaps matches TRBD1 (6 bases). Germline lookup yields CDR1 MGHRA and CDR2 YSYEKL. The CDR3 is 14 amino acids. CDR3 region: CASSQGLGGDDAFF. CDR3 coding DNA: TGTGCCAGCAGCCAAGGCTTAGGGGGGGATGACGCTTTCTTT.

The chain is built from TRBV28 and TRBJ2-7; D not certain. From germline, CDR1 is MDHEN and CDR2 SYDVKM. V lost 10 bases, J lost 0 bases, and 10 bases lay in between. This CDR3 has 12 amino acids. The CDR3 loop is CATTSSSYEQYV. DNA for the CDR3: TGTGCCACCACTTCTAGCTCCTACGAGCAGTACGTC.

The rearrangement uses TRBV7-6 and TRBJ2-2; TRBD2 matches 14 bases. The CDR3 has 19 residues. V gave up 3 bases and J gave up 0 bases; unmatched junction bases: 6. Germline V lookup: CDR1 SGHVS, CDR2 FNYEAQ. The CDR3 reads CASSFPGLAGVSNTGELFF. The CDR3 coding sequence is TGTGCCAGCAGCTTCCCGGGACTAGCGGGAGTATCGAACACCGGGGAGCTGTTTTTT.

The chain joins TRBV11-1 to TRBJ2-7; tentative D call: TRBD1 (5 bases). The V gene's germline CDR1 is SGHAT and CDR2 FQDESV (reference sequence). The CDR3 extends over 14 amino acids. V lost 1 base and J lost 1, with 8 bases in between. CDR3 loop: CASSLDRQSYEQYF. The DNA of the CDR3 is TGTGCCAGCAGCTTAGACAGGCAGTCCTACGAGCAGTACTTC.

The genes are TRBV6-5 and TRBJ1-1, with D tentatively TRBD1 (6 bases). Trimming stripped 5 bases from V and 6 bases from J, with 13 bases between. The CDR3 totals 13 residues. The germline V gene has CDR1 MNHEY and CDR2 SVGAGI. CDR3 nucleotides: TGTGCCAGCAGTGCGAACAGGGTGTCTGAAGCTTTCTTT. Protein sequence: CASSANRVSEAFF.

The V and J genes are TRBV2 and TRBJ2-7; TRBD2 matches 14 bases. The CDR3 covers 16 residues. V gave up 3 bases and J gave up 4 bases; unmatched junction bases: 5. Germline CDR1 reads SNHLY; CDR2 reads FYNNEI. The CDR3 spells CASSDVGTSGSYEQYF. CDR3 nucleotides: TGTGCCAGCAGTGACGTCGGGACTAGCGGGAGTTACGAGCAGTACTTC.

A word on this clone: The same CDR3 can be traced to other DNA sequences in this sample. The chain has TRBV11-2 and TRBJ2-6; 10 bases are a match to TRBD1. CDR3 length: 16 residues. Trimming cost V 4 bases and J 4 bases; bases outside gene matches: 4. CDR1 SGHAT and CDR2 FQNNGV come from the germline V gene. The CDR3 DNA reads as TGTGCCAGCAGCTCCGGGACAGGGGCAGGGGCCAACGTCCTGACTTTC. Protein sequence: CASSSGTGAGANVLTF.

The chain links TRBV19 to TRBJ2-7; D is unresolved. This CDR3 has 16 amino acids. CDR1 and CDR2 from the germline V gene are LNHDA and SQIVND (reference sequence). Trimming shortened V by 2 bases and J by 0 bases, and 14 bases separated the two germline ends. The CDR3 coding sequence is TGTGCCAGTAGTATATACGGCAGGCCGTACTCCTACGAGCAGTACTTC. Translation: CASSIYGRPYSYEQYF.

The V and J genes are TRBV30 and TRBJ2-5, with 10 nucleotides matching TRBD1. The CDR3 sequence is 17 residues long. Germline assignment: CDR1 GTSNPN and CDR2 SVGIG (reference sequence). The trim removed 3 bases at V and 1 base at J, leaving 11 bases unmatched. The CDR3 nucleotides read TGTGCCTGGAGCTACGGGACAGGGGCTACCTTCCAAGAGACCCAGTACTTC. This sequence encodes CAWSYGTGATFQETQYF.

The J gene is TRBJ2-7, the V gene TRBV11-2; 7 bases are shared with TRBD1. The V segment lost 3 bases and the J segment 5 bases; nucleotides outside the gene matches: 4. Germline CDR1 SGHAT, CDR2 FQNNGV. The CDR3 is 13 amino acids. CDR3 residues: CASSFGQANEQYV. CDR3 DNA sequence: TGTGCCAGCAGCTTCGGACAGGCGAACGAGCAGTACGTC.

The V and J genes are TRBV19 and TRBJ2-7; D is unclear. The germline CDR1 and CDR2 sequences are LNHDA and SQIVND (reference sequence). The CDR3 consists of 15 residues. V lost 3 bases and J lost 0, with 12 bases in between. The CDR3: CASSMSSGSSYEQYF. CDR3 DNA: TGTGCCAGTAGTATGTCCTCGGGTAGCTCCTACGAGCAGTACTTC.

The chain combines TRBV30 with TRBJ1-5; 7 bases fit TRBD1. CDR1 GTSNPN and CDR2 SVGIG come from the germline V gene (reference sequence). The CDR3 is 13 residues long. V was pared by 2 bases and J by 8 bases, with 6 bases of the junction left unmatched. The CDR3 DNA reads as TGTGCCTGGAGTCTAGGGGGCAGGGAGCCCCAGCATTTT. Translated, it gives CAWSLGGREPQHF.

The chain couples TRBV5-1 to TRBJ2-1, with 12 bases that match TRBD2. CDR3 length: 16 amino acids. The J segment lost 9 bases and the V segment lost 3 bases, leaving 10 bases of the junction unmatched. Germline V gene lookup returns CDR1 SGHRS and CDR2 YFSETQ. The CDR3 DNA sequence: TGCGCCAGCAGCTCCTCCTCTAGCGGGAGGGAGATTGAGCAGTTCTTC. Translation gives CASSSSSSGREIEQFF.

The V and J genes are TRBV7-2 and TRBJ2-1; 11 bases agree with TRBD2. CDR3 size: 16 residues. V shed 5 bases and J 6 bases; nucleotides not matched to a gene: 9. CDR1 is SGHTA and CDR2 is FQGNSA in the germline V gene. The CDR3 here is CASSAQLAGEGNEQFF. CDR3 DNA sequence: TGTGCCAGCAGCGCGCAACTAGCGGGAGAAGGCAATGAGCAGTTCTTC.

This chain connects TRBV7-6 to TRBJ1-3; 10 positions match TRBD1. The germline V gene has CDR1 SGHVS and CDR2 FNYEAQ. This CDR3 has 17 residues. V was pared by 2 bases and J by 5 bases, with 9 bases of the junction left unmatched. The DNA of the CDR3 is TGTGCCAGCAGCTTACCACCCCGGACAGGGGGTAGAAACACCATATATTTT. As protein: CASSLPPRTGGRNTIYF.

This clone was seen once. V is TRBV7-2 and J is TRBJ1-6; D is uncertain. V dropped 3 bases and J dropped 7 bases, with 4 bases sitting between them. This CDR3 has 12 residues. Germline CDR1 reads SGHTA; CDR2 reads FQGNSA. The CDR3 DNA follows: TGTGCCAGCAGCTTTCCGAATTCACCCCTCCACTTT. This encodes CASSFPNSPLHF.

This clone showed up just a few times. The chain carries TRBV10-1 and TRBJ2-2, with a possible D match to TRBD1 (6 bases). In germline, CDR1 is WNHNN, CDR2 SYGVQD (reference sequence). V gave up 7 bases and J gave up 1 base, with 10 bases separating them. There are 14 residues in the CDR3. CDR3 DNA: TGCGCCAGCAACGGACAGCTGAACACCGGGGAGCTGTTTTTT. It is translated as CASNGQLNTGELFF.

This clone was counted between two and nine times. The rearrangement links TRBV7-3 to TRBJ1-1; D remains unclear. V was clipped by 3 bases and J by 3 bases, with 8 bases between them. Germline CDR1 and CDR2: SGHTA and FQGTGA. The CDR3 has 13 residues. The CDR3 DNA reads as TGTGCCAGCAGCTTTAACAGAGACACTGAAGCTTTCTTT. This encodes CASSFNRDTEAFF.

The V gene is TRBV25-1, the J gene TRBJ2-1; weak D call: TRBD1 (6 bases). Germline CDR1 is MGHDK and CDR2 is SYGVNS. Trimming cost V 7 bases and J 12 bases, with 19 bases left between them. The length of the CDR3 is 13 residues. CDR3 DNA: TGTGCCAGCACCCCTGGGACACCTATGGGGCAGTTCTTC. It translates to CASTPGTPMGQFF.